The entry below gives a single T cell receptor beta chain sequence along with its context. Its antigen is unidentified. The data are from a study of post-analysis software for immune sequencing data. Study information: The cohort encompassed relapsing-remitting, secondary progressive and progressive-relapsing multiple sclerosis disease courses.

Whole-study findings and limits: Those samples that were prepared in the same batch co-clustered strongly by F measure. Controls showed lower frequencies than patients for roughly five TRBV segments, and TRBV5-6, TRBV5-1 and TRBV20-1 were among these. Controls significantly exceeded multiple sclerosis patients in normalized Chao1 diversity.

Sequencing libraries made from TCR beta cDNA carried unique molecular identifiers. Starting from about 1 to 10 million T cells, the study yielded about half a million cDNA molecules. TCRdb fed the PCR reads into MiXCR, producing one record per CDR3 protein. The sample lists approximately 160,000 distinct CDR3 sequences, around 28% seen once, with approximately 1.5% in the top ten. CDR1 and CDR2 from the germline V gene are ENHRY and SYGVKD. This CDR3 contains 14 residues. The ends lost 5 bases at V and 2 bases at J; junction bases unmatched: 4. Sequencing was carried out using blood. The chain has TRBV10-3 and TRBJ2-3; 7 bases align to TRBD1. This sequence was found in a girl under 18 with multiple sclerosis. For the CDR3, the DNA is TGTGCCATCAGTATGGGACAGATCACAGATACGCAGTATTTT. Translation: CAISMGQITDTQYF.